This TCR beta chain appears in the sequencing data of a study of blood T cell repertoires in COVID-19. Turning to the study itself: Donors in the United States, Italy and Spain gave samples during acute or convalescent COVID-19. Sources were T cells, B-cell-depleted T cells, or PBMCs; the material itself was cDNA or gDNA.

Original analysis: Cell counts per sample came from amplifying reference gene primers. Clones were read by immunoSEQ multiplex PCR, and TCRdb kept only the in-frame ones, dropping some. V, J and clone size derive from that table, while D and trimming were established from the DNA sequence. The sample carries over 65,000 clones, 85% to 90% recorded once. This clone was counted only a few times. V gave up 5 bases and J gave up 6 bases; unmatched junction bases: 6. The V gene's germline CDR1 is SEHNR and CDR2 FQNEAQ (reference sequence). The CDR3 contains 13 residues. What was sequenced was peripheral blood. This sequence originates from a human donor in a cohort sampled during active COVID-19. This chain links TRBV7-9 with TRBJ1-2, with 7 bases fitting TRBD1. In DNA form, the CDR3 reads TGTGCCAGCAGCCGAGACAGGGAGAATGGCTACACCTTC. This codes for CASSRDRENGYTF. The variable domain in full, completed from reference TRBV7-9 and TRBJ1-2, reads DTGVSQNPRHKITKRGQNVTFRCDPISEHNRLYWYRQTLGQGPEFLTYFQNEAQLEKSRLLSDRFSAERPKGSFSTLEIQRTEQGDSAMYLCASSRDRENGYTFGSGTRLTVV.